One T cell receptor (beta chain) is described in this entry. No antigen is known for it. This sequence may be a read error, since a much larger clone differs from it by one base. Axillary draining lymph nodes of breast cancer patients supplied the node samples. Each CDR3 protein gets one entry after TCRdb re-called the multiplex PCR reads with MiXCR. The table includes 120,000 to 150,000 distinct CDR3 sequences, approximately 29% detected once. This sample was taken from a study of breast tumors, draining lymph nodes, adjacent tissues. Study outcomes and limitations: Tumor and nontumor repertoires were significantly more similar in luminal-like than in basal-like breast cancer. Compared with lymph nodes, tumors were less diverse; compared with nontumor tissue, more.

The specimen sequenced was axillary lymph node tissue. The sequence was obtained from a female donor with breast cancer. Some clones in this sample may be carry-over from other donors' samples.

In DNA, the CDR3 is TGTGCCAGCAGGCCAGTCCTGAGTTGGGGCTACACCTTC. This sequence encodes CASRPVLSWGYTF. The genes are TRBV6-1 and TRBJ1-2; D not resolved. The CDR3 sequence is 13 residues long. Trimming took off 6 bases at V and 8 bases at J, with 16 bases between the two ends. The germline CDR1 and CDR2 sequences are MNHNS and SASEGT.